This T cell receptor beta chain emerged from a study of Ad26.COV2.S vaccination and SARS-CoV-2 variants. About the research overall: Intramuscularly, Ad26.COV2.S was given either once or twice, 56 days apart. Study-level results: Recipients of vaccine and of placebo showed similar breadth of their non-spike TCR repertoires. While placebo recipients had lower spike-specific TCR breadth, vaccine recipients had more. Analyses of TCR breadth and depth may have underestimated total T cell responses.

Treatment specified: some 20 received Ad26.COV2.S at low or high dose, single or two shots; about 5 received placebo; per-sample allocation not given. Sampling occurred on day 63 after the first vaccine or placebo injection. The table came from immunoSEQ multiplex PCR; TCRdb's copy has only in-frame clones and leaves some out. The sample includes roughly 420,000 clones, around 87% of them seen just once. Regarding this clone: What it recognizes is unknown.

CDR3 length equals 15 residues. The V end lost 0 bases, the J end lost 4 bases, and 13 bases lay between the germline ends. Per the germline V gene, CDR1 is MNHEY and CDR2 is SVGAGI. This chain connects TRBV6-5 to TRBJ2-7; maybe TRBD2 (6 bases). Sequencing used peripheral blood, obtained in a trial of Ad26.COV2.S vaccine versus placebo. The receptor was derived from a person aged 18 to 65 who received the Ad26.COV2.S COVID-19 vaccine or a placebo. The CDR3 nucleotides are TGTGCCAGCAGTTACTCGAGACCTAGCGAGTACGAGCAGTACTTC. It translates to CASSYSRPSEYEQYF.